This TCR beta chain was identified during a study of blood T cells in healthy people across ages. Findings and limits, study-wide: Older age went with lower TCR beta diversity per million T cells, in a roughly linear way.

The use of a sample-barcoded 5' primer and a J-beta primer mix characterized a second PCR of roughly 6 to 11 cycles. A single record per CDR3 protein comes from TCRdb applying MiXCR to the 5' RACE reads. The table has 700,000 to 850,000 distinct CDR3 sequences, about 53% seen once. Looked up from germline, CDR1 is KGHDR and CDR2 is SFDVKD. V was clipped by 5 bases and J by 7 bases, with 17 bases between them. This CDR3 has 15 amino acids. Notes on this clonotype: No antigen is known for it.

The chain combines TRBV24-1 with TRBJ2-1; no clear D gene. The sequenced material came from blood. The clonotype originates from an elderly man in good health. The CDR3 sequence: CATSAATQPRNEQFF. CDR3 DNA: TGTGCCACCAGTGCCGCGACCCAGCCCAGGAATGAGCAGTTCTTC.